This entry features one TCR beta chain sequence. Its antigen is not identified. The junction differs from germline at one of its ends, possibly a read error. These data belong to a study of tumor-infiltrating lymphocytes in primary liver carcinoma. About the research overall: Tumor staging was T1-T3 N0M0; sizes spanned roughly 4.2 to 10 cm across.

TCR beta cDNA was prepared out of around 460 ng total RNA by means of a constant-region primer. A slightly modified ARM-PCR protocol with three nested multiplex PCR rounds produced these TCR beta libraries. Primers for the first two PCR rounds were TRBV1-TRBV30 forward primers and a C-beta reverse primer (around 11 cycles per round). TCRdb recomputed calls from the multiplex PCR reads with MiXCR, one row per CDR3 protein. The sample carries approximately 310,000 distinct CDR3 sequences, approximately 65% recorded once. Unsorted whole blood served as the source of blood RNA, and germline DNA was extracted as well. The CDR3 runs 17 residues. Study-wide points: Significantly larger top-250-clone fractions were found in tumors than in blood (p = 0.039). Pairs comparing tumor with adjacent tissue or blood overlapped less than pairs drawn from tumor regions.

The TCR originated in a man between 40 and 49 years old with primary liver carcinoma and hepatitis B virus infection. The sample taken for sequencing was peripheral blood. V gene TRBV12-3 or TRBV12-4 combines with J gene TRBJ2-2, with TRBD1 identical over 9 bases. The CDR3 bases are TGTGCCAGCGCCCCGACCGACAGGGGGAGCGACACCGGGGAGCTGCTTTTT. Its translation: CASAPTDRGSDTGELLF.